This is a list of T cell receptor beta chains from one sample in a study of identical twins. TCRdb fed the 5' RACE reads into MiXCR, producing one record per CDR3 protein. The repertoire includes 200,000 to 300,000 distinct CDR3 sequences, 5.5% to 7% of them detected once, and roughly 3.6% sits in the top ten. These data were also reused for a study on yellow fever vaccine responses in identical twins.

Sequencing was performed on memory (CD45RO+) T cells sorted from blood. Source of these receptors: a woman younger than 30 in good health. Each CDR3 is given with its conserved first and last residue. Each record gives: J gene, V gene, CDR3 length, D gene, clone size, CDR3 protein, CDR3 DNA. A D gene is named only where the DNA matches it firmly. Clone sizes are given selectively: once, few, many, or a class where the clone is expanded.

J: TRBJ2-3; V: TRBV6-5; length: 17; D: TRBD2; size: few; CDR3: CASSYTYPGTSQDTQYF; DNA: TGTGCCAGCAGTTACACGTACCCCGGGACTAGTCAAGATACGCAGTATTTT
J: TRBJ2-7; V: TRBV5-8; length: 17; D: TRBD2; size: few; CDR3: CASSLGLAGSWSYEQYF; DNA: TGTGCCAGCAGCTTGGGTCTAGCGGGATCTTGGTCCTACGAGCAGTACTTC
J: TRBJ1-1; V: TRBV19; length: 14; D: -; size: -; CDR3: CASTLWPMNTEAFF; DNA: TGTGCCAGTACCCTATGGCCTATGAACACTGAAGCTTTCTTT
J: TRBJ2-5; V: TRBV20-1; length: 13; D: -; size: -; CDR3: CSARLGTPGSQYF; DNA: TGCAGTGCTAGACTCGGGACGCCGGGGTCCCAGTACTTC
J: TRBJ2-3; V: TRBV20-1; length: 14; D: TRBD1; size: -; CDR3: CSASGTGGPDTQYF; DNA: TGCAGTGCTAGTGGGACAGGGGGCCCAGATACGCAGTATTTT
J: TRBJ1-6; V: TRBV5-1; length: 16; D: TRBD1; size: -; CDR3: CASSLALDRGDSPLHF; DNA: TGCGCCAGCAGCTTGGCCCTCGACAGGGGCGATTCACCCCTCCACTTT
J: TRBJ2-7; V: TRBV6-2/TRBV6-3; length: 14; D: -; size: many; CDR3: CASNTGTDSYEQYF; DNA: TGTGCCAGCAATACAGGGACCGACTCCTACGAGCAGTACTTC
J: TRBJ2-5; V: TRBV20-1; length: 14; D: TRBD2; size: -; CDR3: CSASGAGVKETQYF; DNA: TGCAGTGCTAGTGGTGCGGGGGTAAAAGAGACCCAGTACTTC
J: TRBJ2-3; V: TRBV6-4; length: 16; D: TRBD2; size: many; CDR3: CASRKLAGGSTDTQYF; DNA: TGTGCCAGCAGGAAACTAGCGGGGGGGAGCACAGATACGCAGTATTTT
J: TRBJ1-4; V: TRBV12-3/TRBV12-4; length: 14; D: TRBD1; size: many; CDR3: CASSFGQANEKLFF; DNA: TGTGCCAGCAGTTTTGGACAGGCCAATGAAAAACTGTTTTTT
J: TRBJ2-7; V: TRBV9; length: 15; D: TRBD2; size: -; CDR3: CASSRTPGLSGEQYF; DNA: TGTGCCAGCAGTCGTACGCCGGGACTATCAGGCGAGCAGTACTTC
J: TRBJ2-1; V: TRBV12-5; length: 16; D: -; size: -; CDR3: CASGSGLTESYNEQFF; DNA: TGTGCTAGTGGTTCGGGACTTACGGAATCCTACAATGAGCAGTTCTTC
J: TRBJ2-4; V: TRBV2; length: 12; D: TRBD1; size: many; CDR3: CASSVTGALKYF; DNA: TGTGCCAGCAGTGTCACAGGGGCCCTGAAGTACTTC
J: TRBJ1-5; V: TRBV28; length: 17; D: TRBD1; size: few; CDR3: CASSPRTGSYSNQPQHF; DNA: TGTGCCAGCAGCCCCCGGACAGGGAGTTATAGCAATCAGCCCCAGCATTTT
J: TRBJ1-6; V: TRBV11-1; length: 14; D: TRBD1; size: -; CDR3: CASRSGTGRSPLHF; DNA: TGTGCCAGCAGATCCGGGACAGGGAGGTCACCCCTCCACTTT
J: TRBJ1-1; V: TRBV6-1; length: 14; D: TRBD1; size: many; CDR3: CASSPGQVNTEAFF; DNA: TGTGCCAGCAGTCCGGGACAGGTGAACACTGAAGCTTTCTTT
J: TRBJ1-4; V: TRBV28; length: 14; D: TRBD1; size: -; CDR3: CASSLDRGQEKLFF; DNA: TGTGCCAGCAGTTTAGATAGGGGGCAAGAAAAACTGTTTTTT
J: TRBJ2-2; V: TRBV12-3/TRBV12-4; length: 15; D: -; size: many; CDR3: CASNQPQRDTGELFF; DNA: TGTGCCAGCAACCAACCCCAAAGGGACACCGGGGAGCTGTTTTTT
J: TRBJ2-7; V: TRBV19; length: 14; D: -; size: -; CDR3: CASSSMTSSYEQYF; DNA: TGTGCCAGTAGTTCAATGACAAGCTCCTACGAGCAGTACTTC
J: TRBJ1-4; V: TRBV20-1; length: 13; D: -; size: few; CDR3: CSALPGADEKLFF; DNA: TGCAGTGCTCTCCCGGGGGCAGATGAAAAACTGTTTTTT
J: TRBJ2-1; V: TRBV7-7; length: 14; D: TRBD1; size: few; CDR3: CASSSSQGGNEQFF; DNA: TGTGCCAGCAGCTCCTCACAGGGGGGCAATGAGCAGTTCTTC
J: TRBJ2-1; V: TRBV5-1; length: 17; D: TRBD2; size: -; CDR3: CASSLGTSGSSYNEQFF; DNA: TGCGCCAGCAGCCTCGGGACTAGCGGGAGCTCCTACAATGAGCAGTTCTTC
J: TRBJ1-2; V: TRBV5-6; length: 15; D: TRBD1; size: few; CDR3: CASSRQRGPDYGYTF; DNA: TGTGCCAGCAGCCGCCAAAGGGGGCCGGACTATGGCTACACCTTC
J: TRBJ2-1; V: TRBV9; length: 15; D: -; size: many; CDR3: CASSVMSGTYNEQFF; DNA: TGTGCCAGCAGCGTCATGTCGGGAACCTACAATGAGCAGTTCTTC
J: TRBJ2-6; V: TRBV27; length: 14; D: -; size: few; CDR3: CASSGHSGANVLTF; DNA: TGTGCCAGCAGTGGGCACTCTGGGGCCAACGTCCTGACTTTC
J: TRBJ2-6; V: TRBV7-8; length: 15; D: -; size: -; CDR3: CASSLTDAGANVLTF; DNA: TGTGCCAGCAGCCTGACCGACGCTGGGGCCAACGTCCTGACTTTC